Many counts were recorded for the clone carrying this T cell receptor beta chain. The target antigen is unknown. This entry is derived from a study of T cells in Graves' hyperthyroidism and ophthalmopathy. The study's findings and limits: Researchers found most expanded thyroid clonotypes above 0.001 in blood as well. A median around 6 months before onset, the model predicted ophthalmopathy. Ophthalmopathy was distinguished from stable hyperthyroidism by 13 V-J signatures.

Uncontrolled infection, other autoimmune disease, pregnancy or lactation led to exclusion. The germline V and J ends were trimmed by 8 bases and 14 bases, with 13 bases remaining between them. CDR1 and CDR2 from the germline V gene are SGHTA and FQGNSA. The CDR3 is made up of 11 amino acids. Amplification targeted TCR beta CDR3 regions from RNA transcripts. An initial round of RT-PCR targeting the TCR CDR3 relied on the HTBI primer set. TCRdb re-called the multiplex PCR reads with MiXCR, one entry per CDR3 protein. The data contain over 700,000 distinct CDR3 sequences, roughly a third of them singletons.

The chain links TRBV7-2 to TRBJ1-6; maybe TRBD1 (5 bases). This receptor was identified in a woman in her forties with Graves' hyperthyroidism. The sample comprised blood. The CDR3 is CASSTGEALHF. As DNA, the CDR3 is TGTGCCAGCTCTACGGGGGAAGCCCTCCACTTT.